The rows below give T cell receptor beta chains drawn from one sample of a study of monozygotic twins with cystic fibrosis. The assay was immunoSEQ multiplex PCR, and TCRdb's table has in-frame clones only and misses some. This table holds 30,000 to 35,000 clones, around 66% found once. Sequencing was done on a sample of blood. The receptors stem from a girl aged 5-17 years with cystic fibrosis. Each CDR3 is given with its conserved first and last residue. Fields, in order: D gene, clone size, J gene, V gene, CDR3 protein. The D gene is left open where the match is weak. Only some rows state a clone size, as once, few, many or a class for expanded clones.

D gene: TRBD2; clone size: NA; J gene: TRBJ2-4; V gene: TRBV7-2; CDR3 protein: CASSSGLAGGTLAKNIQYF
D gene: NA; clone size: NA; J gene: TRBJ1-2; V gene: TRBV10-3; CDR3 protein: CAISESGNRPYGYTF
D gene: NA; clone size: NA; J gene: TRBJ1-2; V gene: TRBV6-1; CDR3 protein: CASSEYQDPYGYTF
D gene: NA; clone size: NA; J gene: TRBJ2-1; V gene: TRBV7-9; CDR3 protein: CASSSLAGPGGEQFF
D gene: TRBD1; clone size: few; J gene: TRBJ2-7; V gene: TRBV19; CDR3 protein: CASRGQPYEQYF
D gene: NA; clone size: NA; J gene: TRBJ1-2; V gene: TRBV6-5; CDR3 protein: CASSYSGGGYGYTF
D gene: NA; clone size: NA; J gene: TRBJ1-3; V gene: TRBV11-3; CDR3 protein: CASSRISRNTIYF
D gene: NA; clone size: NA; J gene: TRBJ2-7; V gene: TRBV27; CDR3 protein: CATSPTPHYEQYF
D gene: NA; clone size: once; J gene: TRBJ1-4; V gene: TRBV4-3; CDR3 protein: CASSQVSFDEKLFF
D gene: NA; clone size: NA; J gene: TRBJ1-2; V gene: TRBV7-8; CDR3 protein: CASSRGQGRDYGYTF
D gene: TRBD1; clone size: NA; J gene: TRBJ2-5; V gene: TRBV28; CDR3 protein: CASSFDRGLETQYF
D gene: NA; clone size: NA; J gene: TRBJ2-3; V gene: TRBV29-1; CDR3 protein: CSVGDADTQYF
D gene: NA; clone size: NA; J gene: TRBJ1-5; V gene: TRBV2; CDR3 protein: CASSVGGGQPQHF
D gene: NA; clone size: NA; J gene: TRBJ1-1; V gene: TRBV5-6; CDR3 protein: CASYRGENTEAFF
D gene: NA; clone size: NA; J gene: TRBJ1-4; V gene: TRBV18; CDR3 protein: CASSPDIGKLFF